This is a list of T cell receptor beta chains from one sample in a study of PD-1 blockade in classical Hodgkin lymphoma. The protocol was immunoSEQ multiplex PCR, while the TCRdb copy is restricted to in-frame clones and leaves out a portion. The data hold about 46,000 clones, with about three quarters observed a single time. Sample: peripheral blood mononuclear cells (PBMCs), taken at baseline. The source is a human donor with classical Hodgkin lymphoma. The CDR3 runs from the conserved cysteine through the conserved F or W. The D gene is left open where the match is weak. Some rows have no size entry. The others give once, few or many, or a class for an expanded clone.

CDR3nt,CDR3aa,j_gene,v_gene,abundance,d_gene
TGCAGCGTTGCGATTAGCGGGGACGGGGAGCTGTTTTTT,CSVAISGDGELFF,TRBJ2-2,TRBV29-1,.,TRBD2
TGTGCCAGCTCCATAAGGGGAATTGGCAATCAGCCCCAGCATTTT,CASSIRGIGNQPQHF,TRBJ1-5,TRBV6-5,few,.
TGTGCCAGCAGCCTCCCCGGGACAGGGCGTTACGAGCAGTACTTC,CASSLPGTGRYEQYF,TRBJ2-7,TRBV28,.,TRBD1
TGTGCCAGCAGTCCCACGGACAGGGCACACTATGGCTACACCTTC,CASSPTDRAHYGYTF,TRBJ1-2,TRBV27,once,TRBD1
TGTGCCAGCAATCAGCTACACGAGCAGTACTTC,CASNQLHEQYF,TRBJ2-7,TRBV6-6,.,.
TGTGCCAGCAGCCCATCTAGCGAACTGGGCTACGAGCAGTACTTC,CASSPSSELGYEQYF,TRBJ2-7,TRBV9,.,.
TGCGCCAGCAGCCTGACAGGGACCCCCTACGAGCAGTACTTC,CASSLTGTPYEQYF,TRBJ2-7,TRBV5-1,.,TRBD1
TGTGCTAGTGGTATAAATAGTGAGCAGTTCTTC,CASGINSEQFF,TRBJ2-1,TRBV12-5,.,.
TGTGCCTGGAGTTATGGGGGCCCTTACGAGCAGTACTTC,CAWSYGGPYEQYF,TRBJ2-7,TRBV30,.,.
TGTGCCTGGAGTGTACTGAGTGGAGACAGAGTCAACACTGAAGCTTTCTTT,CAWSVLSGDRVNTEAFF,TRBJ1-1,TRBV30,.,.
TGCGCCAGCAGCTTGATGTCTCCGGGACAGGGAGTTGAAGCTTTCTTT,CASSLMSPGQGVEAFF,TRBJ1-1,TRBV5-1,few,TRBD1
TGTGCCAGCAGTTTCCGGGGCTATGGCTACACCTTC,CASSFRGYGYTF,TRBJ1-2,TRBV27,.,.
TGCAGTGCTCGGAGAGGGGGAGAAGCTTTCTTT,CSARRGGEAFF,TRBJ1-1,TRBV20-1,.,.
TGTGCCAGCAGCTTAGGACAGGGGTGGACAGATACGCAGTATTTT,CASSLGQGWTDTQYF,TRBJ2-3,TRBV7-9,few,TRBD1
TGCAGCGTTGTTCGGGGCGAGCAGTTCTTC,CSVVRGEQFF,TRBJ2-1,TRBV29-1,.,.
TGCAGCGGTGGGGGGACCTCCTTCTACGAGCAGTACTTC,CSGGGTSFYEQYF,TRBJ2-7,TRBV29-1,.,.
TGTGCTAGTGGTCCAGGACTAGCGGGAGATGAGACCCAGTACTTC,CASGPGLAGDETQYF,TRBJ2-5,TRBV12-5,.,TRBD2
TGTGCCAGCAGCTTGGGGGGGGGACTAGCGGGAGGCGAGCAGTACTTC,CASSLGGGLAGGEQYF,TRBJ2-7,TRBV5-4,.,TRBD2
TGTGCCAGCAGTTTGATGAGAGGGCAGTACTTC,CASSLMRGQYF,TRBJ2-7,TRBV27,.,.
TGTGCCAGCAGTGGGCAGCTGAATCAGCCCCAGCATTTT,CASSGQLNQPQHF,TRBJ1-5,TRBV2,.,.
TGTGCCAGCAGGTCCCAGGGACAGATGAACACTGAAGCTTTCTTT,CASRSQGQMNTEAFF,TRBJ1-1,TRBV6-1,once,TRBD1
TGTGCCAGTAGTATCCGGGGGATTTTTACTGAAGCTTTCTTT,CASSIRGIFTEAFF,TRBJ1-1,TRBV19,.,.
TGTGCCAGCAGTGCCTCCGGGACAACCTATGGCTACACCTTC,CASSASGTTYGYTF,TRBJ1-2,TRBV28,few,.
TGTGCCAGCAGCCAAGATCGGGCCAGGGAGAATCAGCCCCAGCATTTT,CASSQDRARENQPQHF,TRBJ1-5,TRBV4-2,medium-sized,.
TGTGCCAGCAGTGAACGGGGGAACACTGAAGCTTTCTTT,CASSERGNTEAFF,TRBJ1-1,TRBV2,.,.
TGTGCCAGCAGCGTTAGCGGGGAGAACACCGGGGAGCTGTTTTTT,CASSVSGENTGELFF,TRBJ2-2,TRBV9,few,TRBD2
TGTGCCAGCAGCGGACAGGGTCCCCTCTTGAATGAGCAGTTCTTC,CASSGQGPLLNEQFF,TRBJ2-1,TRBV5-4,once,TRBD1
TGCGCCAGCAGCCAGGGTTTGGAGTATGGCTACACCTTC,CASSQGLEYGYTF,TRBJ1-2,TRBV4-1,once,.
TGTGCCTGGAGTGTTGACAGCTTCTCCTACGAGCAGTACTTC,CAWSVDSFSYEQYF,TRBJ2-7,TRBV30,.,.
TGCGCCAGCAGCTGGACAGGGTCCCCTGAAGCTTTCTTT,CASSWTGSPEAFF,TRBJ1-1,TRBV5-1,.,TRBD1
TGCGCCAGCAGCCAAGGTGGTAACAGGGAAGAGACCCAGTACTTC,CASSQGGNREETQYF,TRBJ2-5,TRBV4-1,few,.
TGTGCCAGCAGTGAATCCTGGATTGCCACTGAAGCTTTCTTT,CASSESWIATEAFF,TRBJ1-1,TRBV2,.,.
TGCGCCAGCAGCCCGGGCGGGACGGCGAACACTGAAGCTTTCTTT,CASSPGGTANTEAFF,TRBJ1-1,TRBV5-1,once,.
TGTGCCAGCAGCCCCCAGGTCGCAGGGAACACCATATATTTT,CASSPQVAGNTIYF,TRBJ1-3,TRBV6-6,.,.
TGTGCCAGCAAACGACAATATGGGACGGGCAATCAGCCCCAGCATTTT,CASKRQYGTGNQPQHF,TRBJ1-5,TRBV5-8,once,.
TGCGCCAGCAGCGAGGGGGGCCCGGACATTCAGTACTTC,CASSEGGPDIQYF,TRBJ2-4,TRBV5-1,.,.
TGTGCCAGCAAGGGACAGGGGGCGCGATCCGGTCAGCCCCAGCATTTT,CASKGQGARSGQPQHF,TRBJ1-5,TRBV19,.,TRBD1
TGTGCCTGTCACTCACCGGGACGATACGAGCAGTACTTC,CACHSPGRYEQYF,TRBJ2-7,TRBV6-5,.,.
TGTGCCACCAGCAGAGGAGACCCCGGGGAGCTGTTTTTT,CATSRGDPGELFF,TRBJ2-2,TRBV15,.,.
TGTGCCAGCAGTGCCGGACAGACCCTGAACACTGAAGCTTTCTTT,CASSAGQTLNTEAFF,TRBJ1-1,TRBV6-5,.,.
TGTGCCAGTAGTCCCAGTGGGGGGACCCAAGAGACCCAGTACTTC,CASSPSGGTQETQYF,TRBJ2-5,TRBV19,.,.
TGTGCCAGCAGTTTATGGGGTGGGAGTCAGCCCCAGCATTTT,CASSLWGGSQPQHF,TRBJ1-5,TRBV28,.,.
TGTGCCAGCAGTGCGGGTGAAAACACTGAAGCTTTCTTT,CASSAGENTEAFF,TRBJ1-1,TRBV9,.,.